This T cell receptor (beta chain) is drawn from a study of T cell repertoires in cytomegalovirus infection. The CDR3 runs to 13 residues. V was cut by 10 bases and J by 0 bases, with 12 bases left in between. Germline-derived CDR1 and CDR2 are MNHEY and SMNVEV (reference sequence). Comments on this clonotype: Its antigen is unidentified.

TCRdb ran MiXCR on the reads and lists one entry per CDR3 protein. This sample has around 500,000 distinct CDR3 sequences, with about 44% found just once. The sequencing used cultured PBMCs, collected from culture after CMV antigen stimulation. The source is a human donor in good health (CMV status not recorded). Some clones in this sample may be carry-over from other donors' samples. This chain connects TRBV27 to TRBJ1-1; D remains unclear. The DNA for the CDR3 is TGTGCCACCACAAATATGCTGAACACTGAAGCTTTCTTT. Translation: CATTNMLNTEAFF.